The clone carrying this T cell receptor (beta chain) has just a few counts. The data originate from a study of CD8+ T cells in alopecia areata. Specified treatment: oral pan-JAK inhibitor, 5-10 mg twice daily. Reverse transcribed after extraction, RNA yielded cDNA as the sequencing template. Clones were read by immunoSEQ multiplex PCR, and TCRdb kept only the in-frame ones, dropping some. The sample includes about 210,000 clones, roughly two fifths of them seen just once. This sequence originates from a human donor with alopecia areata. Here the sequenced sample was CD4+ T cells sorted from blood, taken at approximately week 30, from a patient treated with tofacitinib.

The CDR3 region has the DNA TGCGCCAGCAGCTTAAGCGACGCGAACACCGGGGAGCTGTTTTTT. Protein sequence: CASSLSDANTGELFF. The chain employs TRBV5-1 and TRBJ2-2, with D unresolved. This CDR3 region has 15 residues. Germline assignment: CDR1 SGHRS and CDR2 YFSETQ. Trimming stripped 2 bases from V and 0 bases from J, with 8 bases between. Drawing the rest from reference TRBV5-1 and TRBJ2-2, the complete variable domain is KAGVTQTPRYLIKTRGQQVTLSCSPISGHRSVSWYQQTPGQGLQFLFEYFSETQRNKGNFPGRFSGRQFSNSRSEMNVSTLELGDSALYLCASSLSDANTGELFFGEGSRLTVL.